These T cell receptor beta chains were read from a single sample in a study of T cell repertoires in cytomegalovirus infection. TCRdb used MiXCR to reprocess the reads, holding one entry per CDR3 protein. Of about 700,000 distinct CDR3 sequences in the sample, around 32% were seen once. Antigens of these TCRs are unknown. Here the sequenced sample was cultured PBMCs, taken from culture after CMV antigen stimulation. The receptors here all came from a human donor in good health (CMV status not recorded). Some clones in this sample may be carry-over from other donors' samples. Each CDR3 is given with its conserved first and last residue. The order of the fields is D gene, J gene, clone size, V gene, CDR3 DNA, CDR3 protein. D genes are given only for firm matches. Expanded clones are given a class, and other clones once, few, many or no size at all.

>.|TRBJ2-7|.|TRBV6-6
TGTGCCAGCAGCCCCGGGACAAGACGAAACTACGAGCAGTACTTC
CASSPGTRRNYEQYF
>TRBD2|TRBJ2-5|.|TRBV7-9
TGTGCCAGCATCGTGAGGGAGGGAGAAGAGACCCAGTACTTC
CASIVREGEETQYF
>TRBD1|TRBJ1-4|.|TRBV5-1
TGCGCCAGCAGCTTGACAGGGGCGCATGAAAAACTGTTTTTT
CASSLTGAHEKLFF
>.|TRBJ2-1|.|TRBV20-1
TGCAGTGCTAGTCCGGATGAGCAGTTCTTC
CSASPDEQFF
>.|TRBJ2-3|.|TRBV7-8
TGTGCCAGCAACAAAGCAGGGGATACGCAGTATTTT
CASNKAGDTQYF
>.|TRBJ2-2|.|TRBV20-1
TGCAGTGCTAGAGGGAACACCGGGGAGCTGTTTTTT
CSARGNTGELFF
>.|TRBJ2-3|few|TRBV12-3/TRBV12-4
TGTGCCAGCAGTTTATTCGGTTCTGGGGGCAATCTGGCAGATACGCAGTATTTT
CASSLFGSGGNLADTQYF
>TRBD2|TRBJ2-1|.|TRBV20-1
TGCAGTGCTAGATCAAGTAGCGGGTCAAGCTCCTACAATGAGCAGTTCTTC
CSARSSSGSSSYNEQFF
>.|TRBJ1-1|many|TRBV7-2
TGTGCCAGCAGCTTAGTTGGCGGAGCTTTCTTT
CASSLVGGAFF
>.|TRBJ1-6|.|TRBV6-2/TRBV6-3
TGTGCCAGCAGGGTCGCCGCCCCGGATAATTCACCCCTCCACTTT
CASRVAAPDNSPLHF
>.|TRBJ2-7|many|TRBV7-2
TGTGCCAGCAGCTTAGCGCGTAGCATCCGCGAGCAGTACTTC
CASSLARSIREQYF
>TRBD1|TRBJ2-7|many|TRBV7-2
TGTGCCAGCAGCTTAGTCCGTGGGGTGACCGGGACAGGGGGCTACTACGAGCAGTACTTC
CASSLVRGVTGTGGYYEQYF
>.|TRBJ2-5|many|TRBV7-2
TGTGCCAGCAGCTTTGGAACAAACCAAGAGACCCAGTACTTC
CASSFGTNQETQYF
>.|TRBJ1-5|few|TRBV30
TGTGCCTGGAGCGAGGACAGCGGACAGCCCCAGCATTTT
CAWSEDSGQPQHF
>.|TRBJ1-2|.|TRBV6-6
TGTGCCAGCAGTTACGGAGGGGCTGCGGGCTACACCTTC
CASSYGGAAGYTF
>.|TRBJ2-7|.|TRBV29-1
TGCAGCGTTATAATGGGGGCCCAGGACGAGCAGTACTTC
CSVIMGAQDEQYF
>.|TRBJ2-7|.|TRBV6-1
TGTGCCAGCAGCGTTTTGCGGTCCGAGCAGAACTTC
CASSVLRSEQNF
>.|TRBJ1-5|.|TRBV6-5
TGTGCCAGCAGGGTCGCGGTGGATAGCAATCAGCCCCAGCATTTT
CASRVAVDSNQPQHF
>TRBD1|TRBJ2-7|.|TRBV5-4
TGTGCCAGCAGCTCAGGGACAGCCGATAACTCCTACGAGCAGTACTTC
CASSSGTADNSYEQYF
>.|TRBJ1-1|.|TRBV7-2
TGTGCCAGCAACTTAGACTTCGGGAAGACTGAAGCTTTCTTT
CASNLDFGKTEAFF
>TRBD1|TRBJ2-1|few|TRBV7-2
TGTGCCAGCAGCTTAGTCCTTGGACAGGGGCTCTACAATGAGCAGTTCTTC
CASSLVLGQGLYNEQFF
>.|TRBJ2-5|few|TRBV7-2
TGTGCCAGCAGCTTTGGGGATTTAGAGACCCAGTACTTC
CASSFGDLETQYF
>TRBD1|TRBJ1-2|few|TRBV6-1
TGTGCCAGCAGTGAAGTTGGGCTAGGGGGCTTGGCGGTTTATGGCTACACCTTC
CASSEVGLGGLAVYGYTF
>.|TRBJ2-7|.|TRBV7-9
TGTGCCAGCAGTCGGGACCTACGTTACGAGCAGTACTTC
CASSRDLRYEQYF